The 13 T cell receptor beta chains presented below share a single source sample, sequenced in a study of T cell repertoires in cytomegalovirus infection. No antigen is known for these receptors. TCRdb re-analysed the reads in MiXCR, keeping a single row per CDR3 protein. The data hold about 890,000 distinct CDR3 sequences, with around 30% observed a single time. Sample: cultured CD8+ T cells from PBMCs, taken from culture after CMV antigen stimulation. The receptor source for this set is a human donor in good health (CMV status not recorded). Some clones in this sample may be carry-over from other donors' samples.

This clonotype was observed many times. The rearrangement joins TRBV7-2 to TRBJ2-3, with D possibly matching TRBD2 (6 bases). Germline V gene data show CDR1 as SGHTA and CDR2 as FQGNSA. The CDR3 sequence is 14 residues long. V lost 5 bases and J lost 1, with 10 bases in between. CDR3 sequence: CASSRGWGTDTQYF. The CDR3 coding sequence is TGTGCCAGCAGCCGGGGGTGGGGCACAGATACGCAGTATTTT.

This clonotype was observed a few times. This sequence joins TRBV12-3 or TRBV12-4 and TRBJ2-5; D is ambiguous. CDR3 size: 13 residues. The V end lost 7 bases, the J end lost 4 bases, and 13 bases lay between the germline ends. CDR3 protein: CASTLGPLETQYF. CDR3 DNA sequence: TGTGCCAGCACCCTCGGACCTTTAGAGACCCAGTACTTC.

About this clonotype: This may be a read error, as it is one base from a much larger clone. The CDR3 loop is CVSRASGGYEQYF. CDR3 sequence (DNA): TGTGTCAGCCGGGCTAGCGGGGGATACGAGCAGTACTTC. The rearrangement joins TRBV7-8 to TRBJ2-7; 10 positions match TRBD2. This CDR3 comprises 13 residues. The V gene's germline CDR1 is SGHVS and CDR2 FQNEAQ. Filled out from reference TRBV7-8 and TRBJ2-7, the complete variable domain reads GAGVSQSPRYKVAKRGQDVALRCDPISGHVSLFWYQQALGQGPEFLTYFQNEAQLDKSGLPSDRFFAERPEGSVSTLKIQRTQQEDSAVYLCVSRASGGYEQYFGPGTRLTVT.

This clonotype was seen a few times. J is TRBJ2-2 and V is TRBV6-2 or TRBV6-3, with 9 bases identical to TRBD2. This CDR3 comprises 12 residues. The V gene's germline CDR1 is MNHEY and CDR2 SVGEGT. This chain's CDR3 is CVAGAYTGELFF. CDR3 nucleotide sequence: TGTGTAGCGGGGGCTTACACCGGGGAGCTGTTTTTT.

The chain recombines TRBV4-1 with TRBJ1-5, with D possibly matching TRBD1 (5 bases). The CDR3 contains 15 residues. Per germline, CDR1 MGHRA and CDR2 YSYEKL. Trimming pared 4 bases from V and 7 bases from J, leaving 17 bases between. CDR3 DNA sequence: TGCGCCAGCAGCCGACCGGGACCCGGGGAACAGCCCCAGCATTTT. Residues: CASSRPGPGEQPQHF.

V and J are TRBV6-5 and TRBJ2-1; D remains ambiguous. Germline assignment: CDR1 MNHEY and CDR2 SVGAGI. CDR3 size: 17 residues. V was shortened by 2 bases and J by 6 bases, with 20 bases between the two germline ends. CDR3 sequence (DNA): TGTGCCAGCAGTTACGCGGCATACCTTACAAAGGGCAATGAGCAGTTCTTC. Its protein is CASSYAAYLTKGNEQFF.

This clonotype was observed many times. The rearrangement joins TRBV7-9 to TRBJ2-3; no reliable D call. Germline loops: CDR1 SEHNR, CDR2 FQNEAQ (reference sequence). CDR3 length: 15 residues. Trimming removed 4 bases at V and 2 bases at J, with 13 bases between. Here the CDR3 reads CASSSATGNTDTQYF. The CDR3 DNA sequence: TGTGCCAGCAGCTCGGCCACGGGCAACACAGATACGCAGTATTTT.

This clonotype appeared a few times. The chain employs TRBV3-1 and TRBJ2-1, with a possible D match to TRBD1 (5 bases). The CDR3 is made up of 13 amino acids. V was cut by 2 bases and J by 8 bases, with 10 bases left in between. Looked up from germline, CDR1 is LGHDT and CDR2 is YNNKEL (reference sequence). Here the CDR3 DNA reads TGTGCCAGCAGCCAAAGGGGTTGGGATGAGCAGTTCTTC. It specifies CASSQRGWDEQFF.

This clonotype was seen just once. The CDR3 nucleotides are TGTGCCAGCAGCTTCCCCCTACCGACTAGCGGGAGGCGGTACGAGCAGTACTTC. Translating it yields CASSFPLPTSGRRYEQYF. The rearrangement uses TRBV11-2 and TRBJ2-7; the match to TRBD2 covers 13 bases. The CDR3 loop spans 18 amino acids. From germline, CDR1 is SGHAT and CDR2 FQNNGV. V was pared by 3 bases and J by 4 bases, with 12 bases of the junction left unmatched. The variable domain in full, completed from reference TRBV11-2 and TRBJ2-7, reads EAGVAQSPRYKIIEKRQSVAFWCNPISGHATLYWYQQILGQGPKLLIQFQNNGVVDDSQLPKDRFSAERLKGVDSTLKIQPAKLEDSAVYLCASSFPLPTSGRRYEQYFGPGTRLTVT.

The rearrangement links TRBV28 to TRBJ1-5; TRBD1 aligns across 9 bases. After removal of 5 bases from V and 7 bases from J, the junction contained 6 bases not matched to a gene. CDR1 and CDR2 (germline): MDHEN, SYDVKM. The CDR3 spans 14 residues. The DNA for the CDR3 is TGTGCCAGCAGTCTAACAGGGGGCTGGCAGCCCCAGCATTTT. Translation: CASSLTGGWQPQHF.

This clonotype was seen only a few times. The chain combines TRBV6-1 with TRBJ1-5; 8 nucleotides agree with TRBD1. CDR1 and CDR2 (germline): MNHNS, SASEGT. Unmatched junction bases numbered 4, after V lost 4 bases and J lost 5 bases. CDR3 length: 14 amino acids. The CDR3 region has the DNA TGTGCCAGCAGTGGCAGGACAGGGCATCAGCCCCAGCATTTT. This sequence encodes CASSGRTGHQPQHF.

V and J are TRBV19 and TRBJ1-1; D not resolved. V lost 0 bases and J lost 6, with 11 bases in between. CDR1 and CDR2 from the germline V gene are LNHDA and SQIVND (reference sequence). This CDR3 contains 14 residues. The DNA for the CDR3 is TGTGCCAGTAGTATAGATCTTGATGTTCCTGAAGCTTTCTTT. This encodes CASSIDLDVPEAFF. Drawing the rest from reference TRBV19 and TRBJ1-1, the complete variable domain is DGGITQSPKYLFRKEGQNVTLSCEQNLNHDAMYWYRQDPGQGLRLIYYSQIVNDFQKGDIAEGYSVSREKKESFPLTVTSAQKNPTAFYLCASSIDLDVPEAFFGQGTRLTVV.

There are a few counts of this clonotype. CDR3 in amino acids: CASSIGRKVSGQPQHF. The CDR3 DNA reads as TGTGCCAGTAGTATAGGTAGGAAAGTTTCCGGTCAGCCCCAGCATTTT. The rearrangement links TRBV19 to TRBJ1-5; D is undetermined. The CDR3 spans 16 residues. Trimming left V 1 base short and J 6 bases short, with 16 bases between. The germline V gene encodes CDR1 LNHDA and CDR2 SQIVND (reference sequence).